Presented here are 3 T cell receptor beta chains from one specimen sequenced in a study of T cell responses to AZD1222 COVID-19 vaccine. TCRdb keeps only in-frame clones here, not all; method: immunoSEQ multiplex PCR. The table has 120,000 or so clones, around 90% seen once. The material was peripheral blood, obtained on day 0 of AZD1222 vaccination. The source is an adult in good health.

This rearrangement joins TRBV19 to TRBJ1-4; TRBD1 matches at 8 bases. The CDR3 has 16 residues. The V gene end was trimmed by 2 bases and the J gene end by 5 bases; junction bases not matched to a gene: 7. Looked up from germline, CDR1 is LNHDA and CDR2 is SQIVND (reference sequence). CDR3: CASSIQRTGWNEKLFF. CDR3 coding DNA: TGTGCCAGTAGTATACAGAGGACAGGGTGGAATGAAAAACTGTTTTTT.

This clone was counted a single time. The genes are TRBV15 and TRBJ1-5; D perhaps matches TRBD1 (5 bases). CDR3 length: 13 residues. Trimming left V 1 base short and J 6 bases short, with 7 bases between. The germline V gene has CDR1 LNHNV and CDR2 YYDKDF (reference sequence). The DNA for the CDR3 is TGTGCCACCAGCAGAGGACAGATTCAGCCCCAGCATTTT. As protein: CATSRGQIQPQHF.

The rearrangement joins TRBV3-1 (or the pseudogene TRBV3-2) to TRBJ1-2, with TRBD1 as a possible D gene (5 bases). Per the germline V gene, CDR1 is LGHDT and CDR2 is YNNKEL (reference sequence). This CDR3 spans 14 amino acids. The V and J ends lost 4 bases and 4 bases respectively, with 13 bases between them. CDR3 loop: CASSLYRDGYGYTF. The CDR3 DNA sequence: TGTGCCAGCAGCCTTTACCGGGACGGCTATGGCTACACCTTC.